The entry that follows covers one TCR beta chain sequence. Its antigen is currently not known. No much larger clonotype is one base removed from it; base qualities were not supplied. The germline V gene (reference sequence) provides CDR1 LGHDT and CDR2 YNNKEL. From its cysteine to its phenylalanine, the CDR3 spans 12 amino acids. Only the CDR3 DNA is retained, 36 bases long and in frame from the first base. The junction carries 6 bases between V and J, which are trimmed by 3 bases and 7 bases respectively. Collaborating institutions collected whole blood in K2EDTA tubes following their own protocols. For TCRbeta analysis, collaborator samples were shipped as frozen whole blood, as isolated PBMCs, or as DNA extracted from either sample type. TCRbeta CDR3 regions were amplified from genomic DNA using the immunoSEQ Assay, a bias-controlled multiplex PCR. Under the source paper's analysis protocol: Nucleated cell counts per sample were estimated from amplification of reference gene primers within the assay. Sequence reads were collapsed and filtered to measure the absolute abundance of every unique TCRbeta CDR3 rearrangement. Productive Simpson clonality was computed per sample as the square root of Simpson's diversity index over productive rearrangements. TCRdb took over this immuneACCESS table, retaining in-frame rearrangements with V and J assigned. Such tables are incomplete; in checked studies, under half of the missing clones stem from an unresolved V gene, and the remainder is unexplained. V and J calls and clone size follow that table, whereas D and trimming were derived from the DNA. A total of under 85,000 clones appear in this sample, 89% of them only once. Around 12% of the sample is in the top ten clones.

The data are from a study of blood T cell repertoires in COVID-19 (dated by TCRdb to 2020 to 2021). Context from the whole study: Samples from collaborators originated in the United States, Italy and Spain and spanned both the acute and convalescent phases of COVID-19. Sample metadata almost always included a de-identified subject ID, COVID-19 status, age in years and sex. The samples were drawn from two sources: the first 160 participants of the ongoing ImmuneRACE study, and some 1,300 subjects contributed by 6 global collaborators. Where HLA class I and class II types were available, the types were taken from metadata supplied by the sample provider, not from assay-based typing. The dataset comprised deeply sampled blood TCRbeta repertoires from subjects exposed to, actively infected with, or recovered from COVID-19. The material from the prospective study consisted of cDNA or gDNA derived from T cells, B-cell-depleted T cells, or PBMCs. A freely available public database, intended as a resource for researchers studying the immune response to SARS-CoV-2, is where the repertoires were released.

What the work shows at the level of the full study, not this receptor alone: The quantity of clinical and demographic metadata differed by source and by participant and was supplied without curation.

The sample taken for sequencing was peripheral blood. The source is a man in his 70s with active or convalescent COVID-19. Recombination connected TRBV3-1 (or the pseudogene TRBV3-2) to TRBJ1-4, with the D gene too uncertain to name. The base sequence is TGTGCCAGCAGCCATGCCGGTGAAAAACTGTTTTTT. This gives the protein CASSHAGEKLFF.